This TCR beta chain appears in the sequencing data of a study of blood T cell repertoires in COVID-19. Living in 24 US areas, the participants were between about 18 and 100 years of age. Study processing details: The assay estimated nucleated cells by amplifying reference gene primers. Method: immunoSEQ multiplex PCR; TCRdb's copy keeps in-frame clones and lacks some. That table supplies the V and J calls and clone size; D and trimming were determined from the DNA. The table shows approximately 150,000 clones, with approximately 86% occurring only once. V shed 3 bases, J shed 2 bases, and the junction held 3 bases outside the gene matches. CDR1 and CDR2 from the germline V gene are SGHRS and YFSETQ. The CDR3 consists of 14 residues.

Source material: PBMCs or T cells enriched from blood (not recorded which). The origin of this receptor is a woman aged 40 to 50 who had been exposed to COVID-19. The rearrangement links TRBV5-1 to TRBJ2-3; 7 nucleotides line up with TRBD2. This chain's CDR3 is CASSSSGTTDTQYF. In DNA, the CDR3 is TGCGCCAGCAGCTCGAGCGGGACCACAGATACGCAGTATTTT.